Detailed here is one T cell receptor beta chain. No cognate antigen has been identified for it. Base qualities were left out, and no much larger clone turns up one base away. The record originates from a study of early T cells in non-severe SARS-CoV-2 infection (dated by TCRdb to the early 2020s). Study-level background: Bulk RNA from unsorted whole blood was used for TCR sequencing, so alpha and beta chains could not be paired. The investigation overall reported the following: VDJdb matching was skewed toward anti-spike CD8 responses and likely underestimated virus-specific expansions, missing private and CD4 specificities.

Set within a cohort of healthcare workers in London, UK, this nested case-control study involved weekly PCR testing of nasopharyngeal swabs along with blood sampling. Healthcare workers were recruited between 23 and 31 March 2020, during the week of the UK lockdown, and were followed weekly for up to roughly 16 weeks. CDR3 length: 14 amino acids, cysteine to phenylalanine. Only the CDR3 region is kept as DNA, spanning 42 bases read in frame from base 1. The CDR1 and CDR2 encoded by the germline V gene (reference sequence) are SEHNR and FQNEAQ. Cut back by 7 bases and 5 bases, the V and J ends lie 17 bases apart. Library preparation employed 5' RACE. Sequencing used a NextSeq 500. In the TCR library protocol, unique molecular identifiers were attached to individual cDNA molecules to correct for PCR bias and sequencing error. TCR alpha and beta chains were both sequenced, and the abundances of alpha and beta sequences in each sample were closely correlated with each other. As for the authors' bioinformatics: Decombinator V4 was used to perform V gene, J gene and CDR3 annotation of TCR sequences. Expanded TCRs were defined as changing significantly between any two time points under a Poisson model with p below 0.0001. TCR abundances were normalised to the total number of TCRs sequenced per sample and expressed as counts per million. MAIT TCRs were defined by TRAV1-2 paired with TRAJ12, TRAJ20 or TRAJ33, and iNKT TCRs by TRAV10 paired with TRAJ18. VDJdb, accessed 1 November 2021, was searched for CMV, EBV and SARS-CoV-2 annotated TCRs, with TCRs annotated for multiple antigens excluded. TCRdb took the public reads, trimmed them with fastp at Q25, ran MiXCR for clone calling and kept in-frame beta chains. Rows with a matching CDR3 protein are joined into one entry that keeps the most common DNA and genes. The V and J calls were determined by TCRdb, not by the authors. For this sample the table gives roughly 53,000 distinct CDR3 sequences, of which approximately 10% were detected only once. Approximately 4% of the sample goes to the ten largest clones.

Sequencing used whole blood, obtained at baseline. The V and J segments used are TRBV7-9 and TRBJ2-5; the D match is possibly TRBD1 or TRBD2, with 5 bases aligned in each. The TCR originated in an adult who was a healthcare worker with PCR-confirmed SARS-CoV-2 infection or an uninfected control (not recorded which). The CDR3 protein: CASTSEGYRETQYF. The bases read TGTGCCAGCACCTCCGAGGGGTACCGGGAGACCCAGTACTTC.